This TCR beta chain was observed in a study of shared clonotypes between healthy human individuals. Study context: Every donor yielded three CD4 naive, three CD4 memory, two CD8 naive and one CD8 memory plate.

Regarding this clone: This CDR3 is also generated by other DNA sequences in the sample.

Produced via immunoSEQ multiplex PCR; TCRdb's table is partial and in-frame only. The repertoire holds 2,500,000 or so clones, with around 93% as singletons. The V end lost 0 bases, the J end lost 2 bases, and 9 bases lay between the germline ends. The CDR3 runs to 14 residues. Germline V gene sequence: CDR1 SGHRS, CDR2 YFSETQ. The receptor comes from a man in his late teens or twenties in good health. Some clones in this sample may be carry-over from other donors' samples. The source material was naive CD4+ T cells from PBMCs. Subset denoted: CD45RA+ positively selected. The chain carries TRBV5-1 and TRBJ2-7, with a tentative D call TRBD1 (5 bases). CDR3 sequence (DNA): TGCGCCAGCAGCTTGGCCGGACAAACCTACGAGCAGTACTTC. The encoded protein is CASSLAGQTYEQYF.